This TCR beta chain was captured in a study of cytomegalovirus exposure and HLA in healthy donors. The study's findings and limits: The study flagged approximately 180 TCR beta chains as cytomegalovirus-associated. What a later analysis showed was that several of the most significant clusters appeared linked to common viral pathogens. Follow-up analysis later connected one missense variant in DCLRE1C with trimming of TCR beta V- and J-genes. In vitro assays verified that a few CMV-associated chains recognized CMV antigens specifically.

Vbeta (60) and Jbeta (13) primers were used in the PCR. Sequencing was performed with immunoSEQ multiplex PCR; in TCRdb, only in-frame clones are kept and a portion is missing. The data show approximately 160,000 clones, with 70% to 80% seen just once and approximately 1.5% held by the top ten. The germline CDR1 and CDR2 sequences are SGHDT and YYEEEE. This CDR3 has 15 residues. The V and J ends lost 4 bases and 7 bases, in that order; junction bases with no gene match: 11. With respect to this clone: Antigen unknown.

This TCR came from a woman in her twenties or thirties in good health and CMV-seropositive. This sequence joins TRBV5-6 and TRBJ1-3; 7 bases line up with TRBD1. The specimen was PBMCs. The CDR3 loop is CASSPRWAGGNTIYF. The DNA of the CDR3 is TGTGCCAGCAGCCCCCGATGGGCAGGGGGGAACACCATATATTTT.